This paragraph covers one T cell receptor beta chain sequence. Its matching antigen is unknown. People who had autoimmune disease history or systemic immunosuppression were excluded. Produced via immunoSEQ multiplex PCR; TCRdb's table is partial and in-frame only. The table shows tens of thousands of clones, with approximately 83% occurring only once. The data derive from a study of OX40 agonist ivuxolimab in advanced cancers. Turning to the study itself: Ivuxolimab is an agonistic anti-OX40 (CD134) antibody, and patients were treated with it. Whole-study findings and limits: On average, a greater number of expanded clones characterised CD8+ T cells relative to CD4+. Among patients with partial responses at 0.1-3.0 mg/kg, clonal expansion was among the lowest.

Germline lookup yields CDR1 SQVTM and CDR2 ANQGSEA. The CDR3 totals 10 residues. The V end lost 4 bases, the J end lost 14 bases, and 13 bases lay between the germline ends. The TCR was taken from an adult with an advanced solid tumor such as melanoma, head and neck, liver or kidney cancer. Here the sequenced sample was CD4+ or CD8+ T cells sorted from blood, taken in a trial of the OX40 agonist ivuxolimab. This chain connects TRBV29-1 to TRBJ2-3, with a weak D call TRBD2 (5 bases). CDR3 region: CSVGGEGRYF. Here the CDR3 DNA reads TGCAGCGTTGGGGGTGAGGGTCGGTATTTT.